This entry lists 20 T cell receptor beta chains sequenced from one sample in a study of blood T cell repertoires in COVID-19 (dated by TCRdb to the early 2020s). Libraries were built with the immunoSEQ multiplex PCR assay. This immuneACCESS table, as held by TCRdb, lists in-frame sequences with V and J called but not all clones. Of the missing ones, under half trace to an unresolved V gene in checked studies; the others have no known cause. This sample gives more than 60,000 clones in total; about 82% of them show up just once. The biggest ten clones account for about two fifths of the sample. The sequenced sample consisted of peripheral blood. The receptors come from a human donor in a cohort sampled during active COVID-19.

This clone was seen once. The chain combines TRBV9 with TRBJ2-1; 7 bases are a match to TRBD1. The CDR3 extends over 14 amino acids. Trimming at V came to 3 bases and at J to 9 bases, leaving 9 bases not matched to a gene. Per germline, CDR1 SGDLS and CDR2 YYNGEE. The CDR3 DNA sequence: TGTGCCAGCAGCGGGGACAGTCATTTTAGTGAGCAGTTCTTC. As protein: CASSGDSHFSEQFF.

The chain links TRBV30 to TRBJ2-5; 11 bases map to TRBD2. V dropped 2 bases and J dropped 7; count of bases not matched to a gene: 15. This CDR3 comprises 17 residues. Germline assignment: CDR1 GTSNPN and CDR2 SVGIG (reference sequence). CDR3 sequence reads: CAWSPSLSGGARGTQYF. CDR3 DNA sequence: TGTGCCTGGAGTCCGAGCCTTAGCGGGGGGGCAAGAGGGACCCAGTACTTC.

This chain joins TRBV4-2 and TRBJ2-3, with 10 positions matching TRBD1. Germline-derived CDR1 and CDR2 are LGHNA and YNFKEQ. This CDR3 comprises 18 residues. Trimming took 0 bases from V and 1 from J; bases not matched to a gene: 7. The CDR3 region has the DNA TGTGCCAGCAGCCAAGACCGGGACAGGGGACCCCGCACAGATACGCAGTATTTT. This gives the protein CASSQDRDRGPRTDTQYF.

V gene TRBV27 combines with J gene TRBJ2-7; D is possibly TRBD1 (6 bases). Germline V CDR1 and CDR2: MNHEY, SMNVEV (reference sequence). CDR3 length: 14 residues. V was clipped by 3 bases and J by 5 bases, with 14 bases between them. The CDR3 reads CASSLSGAYHEQYF. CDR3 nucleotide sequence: TGTGCCAGCAGTTTGTCAGGGGCCTACCACGAGCAGTACTTC.

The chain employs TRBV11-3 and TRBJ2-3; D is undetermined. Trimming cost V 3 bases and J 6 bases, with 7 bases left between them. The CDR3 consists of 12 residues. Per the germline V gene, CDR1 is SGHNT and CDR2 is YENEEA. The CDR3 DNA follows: TGTGCCAGCAGCTTCCCCCCGGATACGCAGTATTTT. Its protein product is CASSFPPDTQYF.

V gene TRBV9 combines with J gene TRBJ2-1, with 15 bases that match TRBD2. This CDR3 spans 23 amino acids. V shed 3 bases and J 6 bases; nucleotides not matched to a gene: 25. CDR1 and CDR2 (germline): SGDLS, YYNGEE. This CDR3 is CASSDPKLPGLAGGFRGPNEQFF. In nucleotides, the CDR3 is TGTGCCAGCAGCGATCCGAAACTTCCGGGACTAGCGGGGGGCTTTAGGGGGCCCAATGAGCAGTTCTTC.

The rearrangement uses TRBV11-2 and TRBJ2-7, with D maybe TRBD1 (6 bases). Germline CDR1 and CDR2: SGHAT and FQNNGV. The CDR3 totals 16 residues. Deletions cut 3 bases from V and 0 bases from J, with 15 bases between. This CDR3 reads CASSLSTGDTSYEQYF. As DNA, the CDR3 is TGTGCCAGCAGCTTGTCGACAGGTGACACCTCCTACGAGCAGTACTTC.

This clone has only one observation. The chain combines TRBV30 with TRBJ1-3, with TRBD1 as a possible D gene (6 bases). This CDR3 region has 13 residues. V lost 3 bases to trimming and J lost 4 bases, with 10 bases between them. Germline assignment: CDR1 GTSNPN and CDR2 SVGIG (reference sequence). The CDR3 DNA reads TGTGCCTGGAGGAGGGACAACGGAAACACCATATATTTT. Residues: CAWRRDNGNTIYF.

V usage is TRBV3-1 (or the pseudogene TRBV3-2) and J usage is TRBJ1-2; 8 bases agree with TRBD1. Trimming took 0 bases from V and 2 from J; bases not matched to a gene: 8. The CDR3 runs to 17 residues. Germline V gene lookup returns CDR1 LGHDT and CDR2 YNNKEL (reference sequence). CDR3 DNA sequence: TGTGCCAGCAGCCAAGATACCCGGACAGGGAAAAACTATGGCTACACCTTC. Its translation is CASSQDTRTGKNYGYTF.

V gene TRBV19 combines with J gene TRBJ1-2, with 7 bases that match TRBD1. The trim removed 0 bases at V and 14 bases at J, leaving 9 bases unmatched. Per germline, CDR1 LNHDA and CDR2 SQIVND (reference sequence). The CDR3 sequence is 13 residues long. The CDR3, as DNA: TGTGCCAGTAGTATAGATCCCAGACAGGGATCGACCTTC. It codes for CASSIDPRQGSTF.

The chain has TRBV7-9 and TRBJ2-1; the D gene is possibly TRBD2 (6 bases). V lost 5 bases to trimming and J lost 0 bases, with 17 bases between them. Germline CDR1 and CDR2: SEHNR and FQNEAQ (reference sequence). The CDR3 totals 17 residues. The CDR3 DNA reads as TGTGCCAGCAGCGCCCCACGCGGGGCAAGCTCCTACAATGAGCAGTTCTTC. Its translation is CASSAPRGASSYNEQFF.

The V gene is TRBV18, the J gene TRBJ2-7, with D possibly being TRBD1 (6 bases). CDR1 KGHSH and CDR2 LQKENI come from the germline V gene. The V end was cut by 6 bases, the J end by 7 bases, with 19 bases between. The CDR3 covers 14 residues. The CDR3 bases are TGTGCCAGCTCCCTTCTAGCCCCCCAGGGGGAGCAGTACTTC. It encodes CASSLLAPQGEQYF.

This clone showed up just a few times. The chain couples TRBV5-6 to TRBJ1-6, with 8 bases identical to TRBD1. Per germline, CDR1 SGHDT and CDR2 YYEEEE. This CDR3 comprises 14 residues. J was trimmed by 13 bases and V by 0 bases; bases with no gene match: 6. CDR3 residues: CASSLGQGAAPLHF. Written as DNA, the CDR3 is TGTGCCAGCAGCTTGGGGCAGGGGGCGGCGCCCCTCCACTTT.

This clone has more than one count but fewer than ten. CDR3 sequence reads: CASSRKPTGSTGELFF. Written as DNA, the CDR3 is TGTGCCAGCAGTCGAAAGCCGACAGGGTCCACCGGGGAGCTGTTTTTT. The chain joins TRBV6-6 to TRBJ2-2; TRBD1 matches 7 bases. Germline CDR1 is MNHNY and CDR2 is SVGAGI (reference sequence). V lost 5 bases, J lost 4 bases, and 10 bases stayed unmatched. This CDR3 is built from 16 residues.

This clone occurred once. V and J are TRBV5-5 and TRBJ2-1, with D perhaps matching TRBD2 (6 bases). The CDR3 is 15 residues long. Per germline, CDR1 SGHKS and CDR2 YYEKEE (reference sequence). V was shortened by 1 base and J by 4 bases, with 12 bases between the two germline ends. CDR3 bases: TGTGCCAGCAGCTTGTTACTAGCCCAGTACAATGAGCAGTTCTTC. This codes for CASSLLLAQYNEQFF.

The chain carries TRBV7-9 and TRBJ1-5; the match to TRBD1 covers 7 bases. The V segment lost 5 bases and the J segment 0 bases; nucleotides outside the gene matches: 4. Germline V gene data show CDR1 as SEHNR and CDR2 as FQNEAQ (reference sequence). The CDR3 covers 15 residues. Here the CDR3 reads CASSRTGDSNQPQHF. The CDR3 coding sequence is TGTGCCAGCAGCCGGACAGGAGATAGCAATCAGCCCCAGCATTTT. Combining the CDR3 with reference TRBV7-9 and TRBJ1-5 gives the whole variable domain DTGVSQNPRHKITKRGQNVTFRCDPISEHNRLYWYRQTLGQGPEFLTYFQNEAQLEKSRLLSDRFSAERPKGSFSTLEIQRTEQGDSAMYLCASSRTGDSNQPQHFGDGTRLSIL.

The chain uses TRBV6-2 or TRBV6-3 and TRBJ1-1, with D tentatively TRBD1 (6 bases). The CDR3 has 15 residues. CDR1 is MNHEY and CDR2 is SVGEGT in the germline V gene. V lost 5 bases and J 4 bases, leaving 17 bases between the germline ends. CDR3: CASSRINRDVTEAFF. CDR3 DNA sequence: TGTGCCAGCAGTCGAATTAACAGGGACGTCACTGAAGCTTTCTTT.

CDR3 residues: CASSLETGVNYGYTF. The CDR3 coding sequence is TGTGCCAGCAGCTTAGAGACAGGGGTAAACTATGGCTACACCTTC. V and J are TRBV7-9 and TRBJ1-2, with 8 bases that match TRBD1. The CDR3 runs to 15 residues. The V and J ends lost 1 base and 2 bases, in that order; junction bases with no gene match: 3. Germline V gene sequence: CDR1 SEHNR, CDR2 FQNEAQ (reference sequence).

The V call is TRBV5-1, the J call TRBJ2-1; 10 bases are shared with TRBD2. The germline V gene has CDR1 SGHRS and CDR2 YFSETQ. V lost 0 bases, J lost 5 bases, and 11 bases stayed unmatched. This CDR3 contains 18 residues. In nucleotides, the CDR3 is TGCGCCAGCAGCTTGGACCTCGTAAGGACTAGCGGAAACAATGAGCAGTTCTTC. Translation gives CASSLDLVRTSGNNEQFF.

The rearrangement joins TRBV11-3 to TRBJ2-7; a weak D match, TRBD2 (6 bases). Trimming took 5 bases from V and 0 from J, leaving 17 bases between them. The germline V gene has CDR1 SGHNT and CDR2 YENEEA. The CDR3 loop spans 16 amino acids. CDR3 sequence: CASSALGGANSYEQYF. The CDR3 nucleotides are TGTGCCAGCAGCGCCCTCGGAGGGGCTAACTCCTACGAGCAGTACTTC.